A selection of T cell receptor beta chains follows, all from one sample in a study of T cell repertoires in cytomegalovirus infection. MiXCR, applied by TCRdb to the reads, yields one record per CDR3 protein. The sample shows hundreds of thousands of distinct CDR3 sequences, about 42% of them seen only once. Their antigen targets remain unknown. The sequenced sample was cultured PBMCs, obtained from culture after CMV antigen stimulation. These receptors were collected from a human donor in good health (CMV status not recorded). Some clones in this sample may be carry-over from other donors' samples. CDR3s include the opening cysteine and the closing phenylalanine or tryptophan. D genes are given only for firm matches. Size is stated for part of the rows, as once, few or many counts, or as a class when the clone is expanded.

d_call clone_size j_call v_call cdr3_nt cdr3_aa
- - TRBJ2-5 TRBV20-1 TGCAGTGCTAGAGGGATAGCGCCAGGGGAGACCCAGTACTTC CSARGIAPGETQYF
- - TRBJ2-7 TRBV20-1 TGCAGTGCTAGAGATTCCTACAGCCCCTACGAGCAGTACTTC CSARDSYSPYEQYF
TRBD1 few TRBJ1-5 TRBV12-3/TRBV12-4 TGTGCCAGCAGTTTTGAGGGGGCCGGCAATCAGCCCCAGCATTTT CASSFEGAGNQPQHF
TRBD2 few TRBJ2-1 TRBV7-2 TGTGCCAGCAGCTATAGCGGGATTACCTACAATGAGCAGTTCTTC CASSYSGITYNEQFF
TRBD2 few TRBJ2-3 TRBV6-5 TGTGCCAGCAGACGACCGGGTGGGCTCCGCGGGGGGACAGATACGCAGTATTTT CASRRPGGLRGGTDTQYF
- few TRBJ1-1 TRBV7-2 TGTGCCAGCAGCCTCAGAACCGGGAAAGCTTTCTTT CASSLRTGKAFF
- - TRBJ2-1 TRBV4-3 TGCGCCAGCAGCCAAGAGATGGGGCTAGCAGTTGGCAATGAGCAGTTCTTC CASSQEMGLAVGNEQFF
- - TRBJ2-7 TRBV7-9 TGTGCCAGCAGCTACCCAGACAAGAGCTCCTACGAGCAGTACTTC CASSYPDKSSYEQYF
- many TRBJ2-3 TRBV7-2 TGTGCCAGCAGCTTAGTTAGGGATACGCAGTATTTT CASSLVRDTQYF
- - TRBJ2-5 TRBV4-2 TGTGCCAGCAGCCAAGCAGTACAGGGGAGGGGGGAGACCCAGTACTTC CASSQAVQGRGETQYF
TRBD1 - TRBJ1-2 TRBV7-2 TGTGCCAGCAGCGTACAGGGGAAGGCTAACTATGGCTACACCTTC CASSVQGKANYGYTF
TRBD2 - TRBJ2-3 TRBV20-1 TGCAGTGCCCCCGGTGGAGCGGGGAGCACAGATACGCAGTATTTT CSAPGGAGSTDTQYF
- - TRBJ2-1 TRBV4-1 TGCGCCAGCAGCCAAACCCCAGGTGGTTTCGTTGAGCAGTTCTTC CASSQTPGGFVEQFF
- few TRBJ1-6 TRBV20-1 TGCAGTGCTAGGGACCAGGGAAATTCACCCCTCCACTTT CSARDQGNSPLHF
TRBD1 - TRBJ1-1 TRBV7-4 TGTGCCAGCAGATTAGGGGGCTCTGAAGCTTTCTTT CASRLGGSEAFF
- - TRBJ2-5 TRBV7-3 TGTGCCAGCAGCTTAACAGGGCCCTACCAAGAGACCCAGTACTTC CASSLTGPYQETQYF
TRBD1 many TRBJ2-2 TRBV7-2 TGTGCCAGCAGCTTGAGGACAGGGTCCCCCACCGGGGAGCTGTTTTTT CASSLRTGSPTGELFF
- - TRBJ1-1 TRBV7-2 TGTGCCAGCAGTAAGAGGGCAGGGTGGATGAACACTGAAGCTTTCTTT CASSKRAGWMNTEAFF
TRBD2 few TRBJ2-5 TRBV6-2/TRBV6-3 TGTGCCAGCAGTGTCAGGTTCTTTGGCGGGGGGCGTCAAGAGACCCAGTACTTC CASSVRFFGGGRQETQYF
- few TRBJ2-3 TRBV19 TGTGCCAGTAGTATTGAGGATACAGATACGCAGTATTTT CASSIEDTDTQYF
- - TRBJ1-1 TRBV11-2 TGTGCCAGCAGCCGTCGGGGGGCGACGACTTTCTTT CASSRRGATTFF
TRBD1 - TRBJ2-1 TRBV7-9 TGTGCCAGCAGCTCGCGGACAGGGTGGCTCAATGAGCAGTTCTTC CASSSRTGWLNEQFF
TRBD1 - TRBJ2-7 TRBV20-1 TGCAGTGCTAGCTGGGGACAGGGTGCAGGCGAGCAGTACTTC CSASWGQGAGEQYF
TRBD1 - TRBJ2-1 TRBV6-1 TGTGCCAGCACAGAACCGGGACAGGTCTACAATGAGCAGTTCTTC CASTEPGQVYNEQFF
- few TRBJ2-1 TRBV11-2 TGTGCCAGCAGCTTAGGTACCTCTAGCTTCAATGAGCAGTTCTTC CASSLGTSSFNEQFF
TRBD1 - TRBJ2-6 TRBV7-9 TGTGCCAGCAGCAGAGTCTACGGGACAGGGGGCTTCTCTGGGGCCAACGTCCTGACTTTC CASSRVYGTGGFSGANVLTF
TRBD2 - TRBJ2-7 TRBV7-2 TGTGCCAGCAGCCGCGGGACTAGCGTCGGCCCGAATTTC CASSRGTSVGPNF
TRBD2 few TRBJ2-1 TRBV25-1 TGTGCCAGCAGTGAACAAGCGGGAGATGATGAGCAGTTCTTC CASSEQAGDDEQFF
- few TRBJ2-1 TRBV7-2 TGTGCCAGCAGCCTATCCCCCAACTACAATGAGCAGTTCTTC CASSLSPNYNEQFF
- - TRBJ2-3 TRBV5-3 TGTGCCAGCAGCTTCCGTACAGGGAAGGGAGATACGCAGTATTTT CASSFRTGKGDTQYF
TRBD2 - TRBJ2-1 TRBV7-6 TGTGCCAGCACCTCAAGAGGCGGGAGGACTTACAATGAGCAGTTCTTC CASTSRGGRTYNEQFF
TRBD2 - TRBJ2-5 TRBV20-1 TGCAGTGCTAGAGGGGGAAGGACTAGCCTCGGGGCCCAGTACTTC CSARGGRTSLGAQYF
TRBD2 many TRBJ2-3 TRBV7-2 TGTGCCAGCAGCCCTCCTAGCGGGTACACAGATACGCAGTATTTT CASSPPSGYTDTQYF